This TCR beta chain is from a study of cytomegalovirus exposure and HLA in healthy donors. The germline V gene encodes CDR1 MRHNA and CDR2 SNTAGT. V dropped 3 bases and J dropped 5 bases, with 10 bases sitting between them. This CDR3 comprises 14 residues. Both 60 Vbeta primers and 13 Jbeta primers went into the PCR. The data were produced by immunoSEQ multiplex PCR, yet TCRdb's version contains in-frame clones alone and is incomplete. The sample contains around 100,000 clones, roughly 70% of which appear only once. The chain has TRBV6-4 and TRBJ2-2; D gene uncertain. Sequenced material: PBMCs. This receptor was taken from a man aged 25-45 years in good health and CMV-seropositive. The DNA for the CDR3 is TGTGCCAGCAGTGAGGCCCGCGGAACCGGGGAGCTGTTTTTT. This sequence encodes CASSEARGTGELFF.